This T cell receptor beta chain was sequenced during a study of blood T cell repertoires in COVID-19. The authors' processing: Reference gene primer amplification gave estimated nucleated cell counts. The table came from immunoSEQ multiplex PCR; TCRdb's copy has only in-frame clones and leaves some out. For V, J and clone size, that table is used; D and trimming come from the DNA. The data contain fewer than 400,000 clones, around 86% of them singletons. The CDR3 runs to 14 residues. Germline lookup yields CDR1 MDHEN and CDR2 SYDVKM. The junction had 9 bases not matched to a gene; V was cut back by 7 bases and J by 5 bases. Clinical history as reported by participants underpinned cohort assignment.

Sequences were obtained from PBMCs or T cells enriched from blood (not recorded which). This sequence joins TRBV28 and TRBJ2-5; 8 nucleotides line up with TRBD2. This clonotype was obtained from a man between 60 and 75 years old who had recovered from COVID-19. Written as DNA, the CDR3 is TGTGCCAGCACCCCGGGGGGGAGTAGGGAGACCCAGTACTTC. Amino acids: CASTPGGSRETQYF.